This T cell receptor beta chain was recorded in a study of prognosis after radiotherapy for stage I lung cancer. The CDR3 totals 15 residues. V was cut by 3 bases and J by 3 bases, with 12 bases left in between. Genomic DNA provided the template from which TCR beta CDR3 was amplified by two-round multiplex PCR. Primers (each specific to one TRBV or TRBJ gene) were used in first-round PCR. MiXCR, run by TCRdb on the multiplex PCR reads, gives a single entry per CDR3 protein. The profile shows approximately 30,000 distinct CDR3 sequences, around 32% of them singletons. This clonotype has ten or more counts.

The starting material was PBMCs, obtained before or after stereotactic body radiation therapy (not recorded which). The receptor's source is a donor of 50 years or more with non-small cell lung cancer. The chain employs TRBV12-3 or TRBV12-4 and TRBJ2-4, with D unclear. DNA of the CDR3: TGTGCCAGCAGTTTTGGATTTTACGACAAAAACATTCAGTACTTC. As protein: CASSFGFYDKNIQYF.